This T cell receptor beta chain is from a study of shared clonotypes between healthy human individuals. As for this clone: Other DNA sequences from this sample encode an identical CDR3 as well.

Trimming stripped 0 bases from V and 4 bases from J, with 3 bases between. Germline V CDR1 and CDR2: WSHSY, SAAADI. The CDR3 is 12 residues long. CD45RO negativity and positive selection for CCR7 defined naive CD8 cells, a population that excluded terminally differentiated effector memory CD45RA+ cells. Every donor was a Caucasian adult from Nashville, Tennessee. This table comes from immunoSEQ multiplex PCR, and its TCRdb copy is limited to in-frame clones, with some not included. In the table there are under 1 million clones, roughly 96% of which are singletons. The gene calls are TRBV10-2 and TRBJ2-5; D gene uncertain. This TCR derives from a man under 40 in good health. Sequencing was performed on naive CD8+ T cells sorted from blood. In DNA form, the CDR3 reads TGCGCCAGCAGTGAGTCAAGAGAGACCCAGTACTTC. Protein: CASSESRETQYF.